Listed below are T cell receptor beta chains from one sample, sequenced in a study of blood T cells in healthy people across ages. MiXCR was run by TCRdb on the 5' RACE reads, yielding one entry per CDR3 protein. The sample consists of 780,000 or so distinct CDR3 sequences, more than 55% of them appearing once. The sequenced sample was blood. These receptors were obtained from a man in his forties or fifties in good health. Both conserved end residues are part of each CDR3. Each record gives: CDR3 DNA, CDR3 protein, J gene, V gene, D gene, clone size. The D gene is left open where the match is weak. Clone size, where shown, is once, few, many, or a class for clones that have expanded.

cdr3_nt: TGTGCCACCAGTGACCGGGGACAGCGCTATGGCTACACCTTC; cdr3_aa: CATSDRGQRYGYTF; j_call: TRBJ1-2; v_call: TRBV24-1; d_call: TRBD1; clone_size: NA
cdr3_nt: TGTGCCAGCAGCGAGGGATTCTCTGGGGCCAACGTCCTGACTTTC; cdr3_aa: CASSEGFSGANVLTF; j_call: TRBJ2-6; v_call: TRBV6-2/TRBV6-3; d_call: NA; clone_size: NA
cdr3_nt: TGTGCCAGCAGTCCCCTGGGGGGAGGGTACAATGAGCAGTACTTC; cdr3_aa: CASSPLGGGYNEQYF; j_call: TRBJ2-7; v_call: TRBV28; d_call: TRBD2; clone_size: NA
cdr3_nt: TGTGCCAGCAGCTTAGGAGAGGGAAGGAACACCATATATTTT; cdr3_aa: CASSLGEGRNTIYF; j_call: TRBJ1-3; v_call: TRBV7-9; d_call: NA; clone_size: NA
cdr3_nt: TGTGCCAGCAGTGACCTTTTTAACCGGGACAGGGGTTACAATGAGCAGTACTTC; cdr3_aa: CASSDLFNRDRGYNEQYF; j_call: TRBJ2-7; v_call: TRBV6-4; d_call: TRBD1; clone_size: few
cdr3_nt: TGTGCCAGCAGTCCGGAGGGGACAGGGCCCTACGAGCAGTACTTC; cdr3_aa: CASSPEGTGPYEQYF; j_call: TRBJ2-7; v_call: TRBV27; d_call: TRBD1; clone_size: few
cdr3_nt: TGTGCCGAGGTGGGGGGCTGGTCAGATACGCAGTATTTT; cdr3_aa: CAEVGGWSDTQYF; j_call: TRBJ2-3; v_call: TRBV6-1; d_call: NA; clone_size: NA
cdr3_nt: TGTGCCAGCAGACTCACAGACGTTTATGGCTACACCTTC; cdr3_aa: CASRLTDVYGYTF; j_call: TRBJ1-2; v_call: TRBV12-3/TRBV12-4; d_call: NA; clone_size: NA
cdr3_nt: TGTGCCAGCACCGCGGTAAGCGGGAGAGCCTACGAGCAGTACTTC; cdr3_aa: CASTAVSGRAYEQYF; j_call: TRBJ2-7; v_call: TRBV28; d_call: TRBD2; clone_size: few
cdr3_nt: TGTGCCAGCAGTTTAATCGCTGCGCGGCCGGAGAATCAGCCCCAGCATTTT; cdr3_aa: CASSLIAARPENQPQHF; j_call: TRBJ1-5; v_call: TRBV28; d_call: NA; clone_size: NA
cdr3_nt: TGCAGTGCTAGAGATCCCCAGACTAGCGGGAGGGGGGAGCAGTTCTTC; cdr3_aa: CSARDPQTSGRGEQFF; j_call: TRBJ2-1; v_call: TRBV20-1; d_call: TRBD2; clone_size: NA
cdr3_nt: TGTGCCAGCAGTTTCGCGGGGGGGTTCTTCAATGAGCAGTACTTC; cdr3_aa: CASSFAGGFFNEQYF; j_call: TRBJ2-7; v_call: TRBV12-3/TRBV12-4; d_call: TRBD2; clone_size: NA
cdr3_nt: TGCGCCAGCAGCTTCGGGACATACTACGAGCAGTACTTC; cdr3_aa: CASSFGTYYEQYF; j_call: TRBJ2-7; v_call: TRBV5-1; d_call: NA; clone_size: NA
cdr3_nt: TGTGCCAGCAGCCCCCAAGACCACCTGGATGAGCAGTTCTTC; cdr3_aa: CASSPQDHLDEQFF; j_call: TRBJ2-1; v_call: TRBV7-9; d_call: NA; clone_size: NA
cdr3_nt: TGTGCCAGCAGTACCAATGCCCGCTGGAGAGGTTATGGCTACACCTTC; cdr3_aa: CASSTNARWRGYGYTF; j_call: TRBJ1-2; v_call: TRBV28; d_call: NA; clone_size: NA
cdr3_nt: TGTGCCGTATTAGGGGGGGCTTGGGAGACCCAGTACTTC; cdr3_aa: CAVLGGAWETQYF; j_call: TRBJ2-5; v_call: TRBV28; d_call: NA; clone_size: NA
cdr3_nt: TGTGCCAGCAGCGGGGACAGGGGACCGCGCCGGCACACCTTC; cdr3_aa: CASSGDRGPRRHTF; j_call: TRBJ1-2; v_call: TRBV6-5; d_call: TRBD1; clone_size: NA
cdr3_nt: TGTGCCATCCTGGGGGAGGTCCTTAATGAGCAGTTCTTC; cdr3_aa: CAILGEVLNEQFF; j_call: TRBJ2-1; v_call: TRBV10-3; d_call: NA; clone_size: NA
cdr3_nt: TGTGCCAGCAGTTTTGGCGGCTTGGATGAGCAGTACTTC; cdr3_aa: CASSFGGLDEQYF; j_call: TRBJ2-7; v_call: TRBV12-3/TRBV12-4; d_call: NA; clone_size: NA
cdr3_nt: TGTGCCAGCAGCCAAGACAGGGGCGATGAGCAGTTCTTC; cdr3_aa: CASSQDRGDEQFF; j_call: TRBJ2-1; v_call: TRBV4-2; d_call: NA; clone_size: many
cdr3_nt: TGTGCCAGCAGTTTAGGGGGGACAGGCCAGGGCTACGAGCAGTACTTC; cdr3_aa: CASSLGGTGQGYEQYF; j_call: TRBJ2-7; v_call: TRBV12-3/TRBV12-4; d_call: TRBD1; clone_size: NA
cdr3_nt: TGCAGTGCTGGGGGGGGATGGGGGGAAGAGACCCAGTACTTC; cdr3_aa: CSAGGGWGEETQYF; j_call: TRBJ2-5; v_call: TRBV20-1; d_call: TRBD2; clone_size: NA
cdr3_nt: TGTGCCACCCGTCTAGGACAGGGACCCCACACCGGGGAGCTGTTTTTT; cdr3_aa: CATRLGQGPHTGELFF; j_call: TRBJ2-2; v_call: TRBV10-3; d_call: TRBD1; clone_size: NA
cdr3_nt: TGTGCCAGCAGCTTTTCCCTGGGCAGCAATCAGCCCCAGCATTTT; cdr3_aa: CASSFSLGSNQPQHF; j_call: TRBJ1-5; v_call: TRBV5-6; d_call: NA; clone_size: NA
cdr3_nt: TGCAGTGCTAGTCCCAGCGCAGGCGGGAGGGCCGGAGAGACCCAGTACTTC; cdr3_aa: CSASPSAGGRAGETQYF; j_call: TRBJ2-5; v_call: TRBV20-1; d_call: TRBD2; clone_size: few
cdr3_nt: TGTGCCAGCAGCTTAGCGCGGCAACCTAACTATGGCTACACCTTC; cdr3_aa: CASSLARQPNYGYTF; j_call: TRBJ1-2; v_call: TRBV7-2; d_call: NA; clone_size: NA
cdr3_nt: TGTGCCAGCAGCTCGGCGGGGTCCTCCTACAATGAGCAGTTCTTC; cdr3_aa: CASSSAGSSYNEQFF; j_call: TRBJ2-1; v_call: TRBV7-2; d_call: NA; clone_size: few
cdr3_nt: TGTGCCAGCAGCGTAGAAGAAAGGTGGTGGGAGCAGTACTTC; cdr3_aa: CASSVEERWWEQYF; j_call: TRBJ2-7; v_call: TRBV9; d_call: NA; clone_size: NA
cdr3_nt: TGCAGCGTTGTACACGGCTACGAGCAGTACTTC; cdr3_aa: CSVVHGYEQYF; j_call: TRBJ2-7; v_call: TRBV29-1; d_call: NA; clone_size: NA
cdr3_nt: TGTGCCAGGACGAAACCGACAGCTAAATTACTCTACGAGCAGTACTTC; cdr3_aa: CARTKPTAKLLYEQYF; j_call: TRBJ2-7; v_call: TRBV7-2; d_call: NA; clone_size: NA
cdr3_nt: TGCGCCAGCAGCTCGATAAACACTGAAGCTTTCTTT; cdr3_aa: CASSSINTEAFF; j_call: TRBJ1-1; v_call: TRBV5-1; d_call: NA; clone_size: NA
cdr3_nt: TGTGCCAGCAGTCCAACGGGACTAGCTTATAATGAGCAGTTCTTC; cdr3_aa: CASSPTGLAYNEQFF; j_call: TRBJ2-1; v_call: TRBV27; d_call: TRBD2; clone_size: once
cdr3_nt: TGTGCCAGCAGTTTCGGGGAGACCTATGGCTACATCTTC; cdr3_aa: CASSFGETYGYIF; j_call: TRBJ1-2; v_call: TRBV27; d_call: NA; clone_size: NA
cdr3_nt: TGTGCCAGCAGTTGGGACAAGCACATTCAGTACTTC; cdr3_aa: CASSWDKHIQYF; j_call: TRBJ2-4; v_call: TRBV28; d_call: NA; clone_size: NA
cdr3_nt: TGTGCCAGCAGCGTAGCAGGAGCTGGAAAGTTCGAGCAGTACTTC; cdr3_aa: CASSVAGAGKFEQYF; j_call: TRBJ2-7; v_call: TRBV9; d_call: NA; clone_size: NA
cdr3_nt: TGTGCCAGCAGCCAAGATAACAGGGGCTCCTACGAGCAGTACTTC; cdr3_aa: CASSQDNRGSYEQYF; j_call: TRBJ2-7; v_call: TRBV3-1; d_call: TRBD1; clone_size: NA
cdr3_nt: TGTGCCAGCAGCTTAGCGGCAGCGGGGGGGGACAATGAGCAGTTCTTC; cdr3_aa: CASSLAAAGGDNEQFF; j_call: TRBJ2-1; v_call: TRBV7-9; d_call: TRBD2; clone_size: NA
cdr3_nt: TGCGCCAGCAGCCAAGAGCGGACTAGCGTCTACAATGAGCAGTTCTTC; cdr3_aa: CASSQERTSVYNEQFF; j_call: TRBJ2-1; v_call: TRBV4-3; d_call: TRBD2; clone_size: NA
cdr3_nt: TGCGCCAGCAGCTCGCCTGGGCGGCCTGAGCAGTTCTTC; cdr3_aa: CASSSPGRPEQFF; j_call: TRBJ2-1; v_call: TRBV7-9; d_call: NA; clone_size: NA
cdr3_nt: TGCAGTGCTAAAAGCGGGGGCTCATACAATGAGCAGTTCTTC; cdr3_aa: CSAKSGGSYNEQFF; j_call: TRBJ2-1; v_call: TRBV20-1; d_call: TRBD2; clone_size: NA
cdr3_nt: TGTGCCAGCAGTTTTGCGGGAGAGTACACCGGGGAGCTGTTTTTT; cdr3_aa: CASSFAGEYTGELFF; j_call: TRBJ2-2; v_call: TRBV28; d_call: TRBD2; clone_size: NA
cdr3_nt: TGTGCCAGCAGGGGGACAGGCAGGCATTCACCCCTCCACTTT; cdr3_aa: CASRGTGRHSPLHF; j_call: TRBJ1-6; v_call: TRBV12-3/TRBV12-4; d_call: TRBD1; clone_size: NA
cdr3_nt: TGTGCCAGCAGTTTAATCCTAATTGAGGGTGGCTACACCTTC; cdr3_aa: CASSLILIEGGYTF; j_call: TRBJ1-2; v_call: TRBV28; d_call: NA; clone_size: NA
cdr3_nt: TGCAGCGTCCCCGGGCCAGAGGAGACCCAGTACTTC; cdr3_aa: CSVPGPEETQYF; j_call: TRBJ2-5; v_call: TRBV29-1; d_call: NA; clone_size: NA
cdr3_nt: TGCAGTGCTAGAGTTCCCGAGACCCAGTACTTC; cdr3_aa: CSARVPETQYF; j_call: TRBJ2-5; v_call: TRBV20-1; d_call: NA; clone_size: NA
cdr3_nt: TGTGCCAGCAGCCAAGAGGGGACAGGGGGCGAATATGAAAAACTGTTTTTT; cdr3_aa: CASSQEGTGGEYEKLFF; j_call: TRBJ1-4; v_call: TRBV14; d_call: TRBD1; clone_size: NA
cdr3_nt: TGCAGTGCTAGACTGGGACAGAATAACAATCAGCCCCAGCATTTT; cdr3_aa: CSARLGQNNNQPQHF; j_call: TRBJ1-5; v_call: TRBV20-1; d_call: TRBD1; clone_size: NA
cdr3_nt: TGTGCCAGCAGTTACCCTAGCGGGGGTAAGGAGGCCCAGTACTTC; cdr3_aa: CASSYPSGGKEAQYF; j_call: TRBJ2-5; v_call: TRBV6-5; d_call: TRBD2; clone_size: NA
cdr3_nt: TGCAGCGTTAAATACCGGGACTCCCCCTCCTACGAGCAGTACTTC; cdr3_aa: CSVKYRDSPSYEQYF; j_call: TRBJ2-7; v_call: TRBV29-1; d_call: NA; clone_size: few
cdr3_nt: TGTGCCAGCGGAAAGGGGCCCGGTTACAATGAGCAGTTCTTC; cdr3_aa: CASGKGPGYNEQFF; j_call: TRBJ2-1; v_call: TRBV7-9; d_call: NA; clone_size: NA
cdr3_nt: TGTGCCAGCAGTGACTTCCGTGTCTCCGGGGGCTACGAGCAGTACTTC; cdr3_aa: CASSDFRVSGGYEQYF; j_call: TRBJ2-7; v_call: TRBV25-1; d_call: NA; clone_size: NA
cdr3_nt: TGTGCCAGCAGGGAACAGGGGTACACTGAAGCTTTCTTT; cdr3_aa: CASREQGYTEAFF; j_call: TRBJ1-1; v_call: TRBV12-3/TRBV12-4; d_call: TRBD1; clone_size: NA
cdr3_nt: TGTGCCAGCAGAATTCTGGGGAACTCTGGGGCCAACGTCCTGACTTTC; cdr3_aa: CASRILGNSGANVLTF; j_call: TRBJ2-6; v_call: TRBV13; d_call: NA; clone_size: few
cdr3_nt: TGTGCCAGCAGCACCTGGACTAGCGGGGGGGCGGGCTACAATGAGCAGTTCTTC; cdr3_aa: CASSTWTSGGAGYNEQFF; j_call: TRBJ2-1; v_call: TRBV7-9; d_call: TRBD2; clone_size: NA